This T cell receptor beta chain was identified in a study of cytomegalovirus exposure and HLA in healthy donors. In germline, CDR1 is MNHNS, CDR2 SASEGT. The J segment lost 5 bases and the V segment lost 5 bases, leaving 8 bases of the junction unmatched. This CDR3 spans 15 amino acids. Data came from immunoSEQ multiplex PCR; TCRdb stores just in-frame clones and leaves some out. Seen here are over 200,000 clones, approximately 87% observed once, and the top ten hold about 6%. V gene TRBV6-1 combines with J gene TRBJ2-3; 9 positions match TRBD2. The sequencing input was PBMCs. The receptor comes from a woman aged 18-30 years in good health and CMV-seronegative. The CDR3 nucleotides read TGTGCCAGCAGTATGCGGGGGGGCCTTGGAGATACGCAGTATTTT. Its protein product is CASSMRGGLGDTQYF.